A selection of T cell receptor beta chains follows, all from one sample in a study of vaccination and CD4 T cells after COVID-19. TCRdb recomputed calls from the PCR reads with MiXCR, one row per CDR3 protein. The data contain about 20,000 distinct CDR3 sequences, around 45% of them seen just once; the ten biggest clones take up about 5%. Which antigens these TCRs recognize remains unknown. The source was CD4+ T cells from blood, cultured in vitro, collected before SARS-CoV-2 vaccination. The source is a human donor who had recovered from COVID-19. The CDR3 runs from the conserved cysteine through the conserved F or W. A D gene is named only where the DNA matches it firmly. The size field is filled for only some rows; it gives once, few, many or a size class.

v_gene	j_gene	d_gene	abundance	CDR3aa	CDR3nt
TRBV2	TRBJ1-5	.	few	CASSPRGGQPQHF	TGTGCCAGCAGTCCGAGGGGGGGTCAGCCCCAGCATTTT
TRBV7-9	TRBJ1-2	TRBD1	few	CASSQNGQDYGYTF	TGTGCCAGCAGCCAGAACGGACAGGACTATGGCTACACCTTC
TRBV6-1	TRBJ1-2	TRBD1	few	CASTQGDYGYTF	TGTGCCAGCACTCAGGGGGACTATGGCTACACCTTC
TRBV6-1	TRBJ2-3	.	few	CASSRGPDTQYF	TGTGCCAGCAGCCGAGGCCCAGATACGCAGTATTTT
TRBV7-9	TRBJ1-1	TRBD1	.	CASSLVSGGTTEAFF	TGTGCCAGCAGCTTAGTGTCAGGGGGGACCACTGAAGCTTTCTTT
TRBV29-1	TRBJ1-1	TRBD1	.	CSVALTRQGSAFF	TGCAGCGTTGCCCTAACTCGACAGGGTTCGGCTTTCTTT
TRBV28	TRBJ2-7	.	.	CASSSTGLSTYEQYF	TGTGCCAGCAGTTCTACAGGCCTCTCTACCTACGAGCAGTACTTC
TRBV7-3	TRBJ2-2	.	.	CASSLGFAGELFF	TGTGCCAGCAGCTTAGGGTTTGCCGGGGAGCTGTTTTTT
TRBV6-2/TRBV6-3	TRBJ2-7	TRBD1	.	CASSYSSKGTEAYEQYF	TGTGCCAGCAGTTACTCGAGTAAGGGGACAGAAGCCTACGAGCAGTACTTC
TRBV28	TRBJ1-1	.	.	CASSYGGRDAFF	TGTGCCAGCAGTTATGGTGGCAGGGATGCTTTCTTT
TRBV28	TRBJ2-2	TRBD1	.	CASSGPWDRLNTGELFF	TGTGCCAGCAGTGGCCCATGGGACAGATTGAACACCGGGGAGCTGTTTTTT
TRBV20-1	TRBJ2-7	.	.	CSARDLNRVYEQYF	TGCAGTGCTAGAGACTTAAACAGGGTCTACGAGCAGTACTTC
TRBV6-1	TRBJ1-2	TRBD1	.	CASTPRRGQNYGYTF	TGTGCCAGCACCCCCAGGAGGGGACAGAACTATGGCTACACCTTC
TRBV19	TRBJ1-1	.	few	CASSSLARGKNTEAFF	TGTGCCAGTAGCTCCTTAGCCCGGGGGAAGAACACTGAAGCTTTCTTT
TRBV19	TRBJ1-2	.	.	CASSMSGPINYGYTF	TGTGCCAGTAGTATGTCGGGTCCAATAAACTATGGCTACACCTTC
TRBV5-4	TRBJ2-3	.	once	CASSLVLTDTQYF	TGTGCCAGCAGCTTGGTCCTCACAGATACGCAGTATTTT
TRBV20-1	TRBJ2-5	.	large	CSARPLAETQYF	TGCAGTGCTAGACCTCTAGCGGAGACCCAGTACTTC
TRBV7-2	TRBJ1-2	.	few	CASSLDTPGADYGYTF	TGTGCCAGCAGCTTAGATACGCCGGGGGCGGACTATGGCTACACCTTC
TRBV7-2	TRBJ1-6	TRBD1	few	CASSLRTGNNSPLHF	TGTGCCAGCAGCTTACGGACAGGGAATAATTCACCCCTCCACTTT
TRBV20-1	TRBJ1-6	.	.	CSARKPGTNSPLHF	TGCAGTGCTAGAAAGCCAGGGACGAATTCACCCCTCCACTTT
TRBV20-1	TRBJ2-7	.	.	CSAREDSYEQYF	TGCAGTGCTAGAGAGGACTCCTACGAGCAGTACTTC
TRBV7-9	TRBJ2-3	.	.	CASSTAGGRTDTQYF	TGTGCCAGCAGCACCGCCGGGGGCCGCACAGATACGCAGTATTTT
TRBV6-5	TRBJ1-1	.	few	CASSYLLTNWGTEAFF	TGTGCCAGCAGTTACCTCTTGACCAACTGGGGCACTGAAGCTTTCTTT
TRBV7-8	TRBJ1-1	.	few	CASSFGARLTEAFF	TGTGCCAGCAGCTTCGGGGCGCGTCTCACTGAAGCTTTCTTT
TRBV2	TRBJ1-5	.	medium-sized	CASSDSNQPQHF	TGTGCCAGCAGTGATAGCAATCAGCCCCAGCATTTT
TRBV6-1	TRBJ1-1	.	.	CASMWRGGANTEAFF	TGTGCCAGCATGTGGCGGGGGGGGGCGAACACTGAAGCTTTCTTT
TRBV6-2/TRBV6-3	TRBJ2-3	.	.	CASSNPRADTDTQYF	TGTGCCAGCAGTAACCCTCGGGCCGACACAGATACGCAGTATTTT
TRBV6-2/TRBV6-3	TRBJ1-2	.	few	CASSRDLGGGGYTF	TGTGCCAGCAGTCGGGACCTCGGAGGCGGGGGCTACACCTTC
TRBV6-1	TRBJ1-1	.	.	CASSDLRRGVNTEAFF	TGTGCCAGCAGTGACTTACGACGGGGTGTGAACACTGAAGCTTTCTTT
TRBV19	TRBJ2-7	TRBD1	few	CASKKTGAGYEQYF	TGTGCCAGTAAAAAGACAGGGGCGGGATACGAGCAGTACTTC
TRBV7-3	TRBJ2-1	TRBD2	.	CASSPRGTSGRGGNEQFF	TGTGCCAGCAGCCCCCGTGGGACTAGCGGGAGAGGGGGCAATGAGCAGTTCTTC
TRBV11-3	TRBJ2-2	TRBD1	.	CASSSGRDRIEHTGELFF	TGTGCCAGCAGCTCCGGTCGGGACAGGATAGAACACACCGGGGAGCTGTTTTTT
TRBV5-5	TRBJ1-1	.	.	CASSLAAYTEALF	TGTGCCAGCAGCTTGGCCGCGTACACTGAAGCTCTCTTT
TRBV6-2/TRBV6-3	TRBJ1-5	TRBD1	few	CASSYKTGVLNQPQHF	TGTGCCAGCAGTTACAAGACAGGGGTGTTGAATCAGCCCCAGCATTTT
TRBV10-3	TRBJ1-2	.	.	CAISENPYGYTF	TGTGCCATCAGTGAGAATCCCTATGGCTACACCTTC
TRBV7-9	TRBJ1-5	.	few	CASSLKDQPQHF	TGTGCCAGCAGTCTAAAGGATCAGCCCCAGCATTTT
TRBV19	TRBJ1-5	TRBD1	.	CASSIAGGDQPQHF	TGTGCCAGTAGTATAGCAGGGGGCGATCAGCCCCAGCATTTT
TRBV6-2/TRBV6-3	TRBJ2-2	.	few	CASIKGKDTGELFF	TGTGCCAGCATAAAGGGGAAAGACACCGGGGAGCTGTTTTTT
TRBV20-1	TRBJ2-5	.	.	CSATRPQETQYF	TGCAGTGCTACCAGACCCCAAGAGACCCAGTACTTC
TRBV19	TRBJ2-5	TRBD2	.	CASSMLGGDPLETQYF	TGTGCCAGTAGTATGTTGGGGGGGGACCCACTGGAGACCCAGTACTTC
TRBV20-1	TRBJ2-2	TRBD2	.	CSARRGGRSDTGELFF	TGCAGTGCTAGAAGAGGCGGGAGGTCTGACACCGGGGAGCTGTTTTTT
TRBV2	TRBJ1-1	.	.	CASSYGTTEAFF	TGTGCCAGCAGCTACGGGACAACTGAAGCTTTCTTT
TRBV2	TRBJ1-2	.	once	CASSENYGYTF	TGTGCCAGCAGTGAAAACTATGGCTACACCTTC
TRBV24-1	TRBJ1-1	.	.	CATRLSKLGKAFF	TGTGCCACCCGCCTATCCAAATTAGGGAAAGCTTTCTTT
TRBV6-2/TRBV6-3	TRBJ1-1	TRBD1	few	CASSSPRTGRPEAFF	TGTGCCAGCAGTTCTCCACGGACAGGCAGACCTGAAGCTTTCTTT
TRBV2	TRBJ2-5	.	.	CASSESTQGETQYF	TGTGCCAGCAGTGAAAGTACTCAAGGGGAGACCCAGTACTTC
TRBV7-3	TRBJ2-7	.	few	CASSSSSYEQYF	TGTGCCAGCAGCTCGAGCTCCTACGAGCAGTACTTC
TRBV6-5	TRBJ2-2	TRBD1	.	CASSYNRGRVAGELFF	TGTGCCAGCAGTTATAACAGGGGGCGCGTGGCCGGGGAGCTGTTTTTT
TRBV9	TRBJ2-5	TRBD2	few	CASSVLAGRAETQYF	TGTGCCAGCAGCGTACTAGCGGGACGGGCGGAGACCCAGTACTTC
TRBV6-1	TRBJ1-2	.	.	CASSEARAKTF	TGTGCCAGCAGTGAAGCACGAGCAAAGACCTTC
TRBV7-9	TRBJ2-7	TRBD1	.	CASSFIQGARSYEQYF	TGTGCCAGCAGCTTTATACAGGGGGCGAGGAGCTACGAGCAGTACTTC
TRBV7-3	TRBJ2-5	.	.	CASSLMGNQETQYF	TGTGCCAGCAGCTTAATGGGTAACCAAGAGACCCAGTACTTC
TRBV7-9	TRBJ1-1	.	.	CASSTLSSAFF	TGTGCCAGCAGCACCCTCTCCTCAGCTTTCTTT
TRBV6-1	TRBJ2-2	TRBD1	.	CASSRQGANTGELFF	TGTGCCAGCAGTAGACAGGGGGCTAACACCGGGGAGCTGTTTTTT
TRBV7-2	TRBJ2-5	TRBD2	.	CASSSKTSGRVETQYF	TGTGCCAGCAGCTCCAAGACTAGCGGGAGGGTAGAGACCCAGTACTTC
TRBV27	TRBJ1-5	TRBD1	few	CASSLKTGTVYPESNQPQHF	TGTGCCAGCAGCTTGAAGACCGGGACAGTCTATCCGGAAAGCAATCAGCCCCAGCATTTT
TRBV24-1	TRBJ1-2	TRBD1	few	CATSDRDRQEGYGYTF	TGTGCCACCAGTGATCGGGACAGGCAAGAGGGCTATGGCTACACCTTC